The 11 T cell receptor beta chains given below trace back to one sample, sequenced in a study of T cell responses to AZD1222 COVID-19 vaccine (dated by TCRdb to 2020 to 2022). Libraries were prepared through the immunoSEQ multiplex PCR assay. Held by TCRdb, this immuneACCESS table contains in-frame sequences only and omits some clones. Under half of the omission traces to an unresolved V gene where checked; the cause of the rest is unknown. This sample lists some 130,000 clones; approximately 88% were detected once. The ten largest clones take up 4.1% of the sample. The time point label corresponds to: baseline before first vaccination. Sample: peripheral blood, taken on day 0 of AZD1222 vaccination. The receptors shown here come from an adult in good health.

The chain has TRBV10-3 and TRBJ1-1, with D possibly TRBD1 on 6 matching bases. V was shortened by 8 bases and J by 1 base, with 14 bases between the two germline ends. Germline CDR1 ENHRY, CDR2 SYGVKD. This CDR3 comprises 14 residues. CDR3 region: CAISLGGQNTEAFF. The CDR3 region has the DNA TGTGCCATCTCTCTTGGGGGACAGAACACTGAAGCTTTCTTT.

The chain combines TRBV7-9 with TRBJ2-3; 12 nucleotides line up with TRBD2. Germline-derived CDR1 and CDR2 are SEHNR and FQNEAQ (reference sequence). This CDR3 is 17 amino acids long. V lost 6 bases and J lost 3; bases outside the gene matches: 10. As DNA, the CDR3 is TGTGCCAGCAGTTCAGACACTAGCGGGGGGCGGACAGATACGCAGTATTTT. Translation gives CASSSDTSGGRTDTQYF.

This chain connects TRBV11-2 to TRBJ1-1; TRBD1 matches at 12 bases. The CDR3 length is 17 residues. The germline V gene encodes CDR1 SGHAT and CDR2 FQNNGV. Trimming at V came to 6 bases and at J to 1 base, leaving 9 bases not matched to a gene. The CDR3 DNA reads TGTGCCAGCAGTTTTTCCCAGGGACAGGGGGCGAACACTGAAGCTTTCTTT. Protein: CASSFSQGQGANTEAFF.

CDR3: CASSYVDSNQPQHF. Written as DNA, the CDR3 is TGTGCCAGCAGCTATGTTGATAGCAATCAGCCCCAGCATTTT. This chain joins TRBV7-8 and TRBJ1-5; D is undetermined. From germline, CDR1 is SGHVS and CDR2 FQNEAQ. V lost 4 bases and J lost 0, with 7 bases in between. The CDR3 extends over 14 amino acids.

This clone has a handful of counts. V and J are TRBV29-1 and TRBJ1-1; D is unclear. With 4 bases removed from V and 1 base from J, the gap between germline ends came to 7 bases. The CDR3 is 12 residues long. The germline gives CDR1 SQVTM, CDR2 ANQGSEA. CDR3 residues: CSVGQSNTEAFF. The CDR3 nucleotides read TGCAGCGTTGGGCAGTCGAACACTGAAGCTTTCTTT.

V gene TRBV3-1 (or the pseudogene TRBV3-2) combines with J gene TRBJ2-1; 12 bases map to TRBD2. The CDR3 runs to 15 residues. Germline V CDR1 and CDR2: LGHDT, YNNKEL (reference sequence). V shed 4 bases, J shed 8 bases, and the junction held 6 bases outside the gene matches. CDR3 sequence: CASSRASGGAYEQFF. The CDR3 bases are TGTGCCAGCAGCCGCGCTAGCGGGGGGGCCTATGAGCAGTTCTTC.

The chain joins TRBV7-8 to TRBJ2-7; D is ambiguous. The CDR3 totals 13 residues. The germline V gene has CDR1 SGHVS and CDR2 FQNEAQ. Trimming removed 4 bases from V and 5 bases from J, with 12 bases in between. The chain's CDR3 is CASSSDSRNEQYF. The CDR3 DNA reads TGTGCCAGCAGCTCAGACTCTCGGAACGAGCAGTACTTC.

The chain uses TRBV11-2 and TRBJ2-3; D unclear. The CDR3 loop spans 14 amino acids. The V gene lost 5 bases and the J gene lost 0 bases, with 9 bases spanning the gap. Germline-derived CDR1 and CDR2 are SGHAT and FQNNGV. For the CDR3, the DNA is TGTGCCAGCAGCGGCCCCCCTAGCACAGATACGCAGTATTTT. It encodes CASSGPPSTDTQYF.

The chain couples TRBV4-1 to TRBJ2-3, with 11 bases identical to TRBD2. Germline V gene sequence: CDR1 MGHRA, CDR2 YSYEKL. The J segment lost 1 base and the V segment lost 4 bases, leaving 4 bases of the junction unmatched. This CDR3 region has 16 residues. The DNA of the CDR3 is TGCGCCAGCAGCCCGTTTAGCGGGGGGGGCACAGATACGCAGTATTTT. Its protein product is CASSPFSGGGTDTQYF.

V is TRBV5-1 and J is TRBJ1-1, with a tentative D call TRBD1 (6 bases). The V end lost 0 bases, the J end lost 10 bases, and 28 bases lay between the germline ends. Looked up from germline, CDR1 is SGHRS and CDR2 is YFSETQ. CDR3 length: 18 residues. CDR3 in DNA: TGCGCCAGCAGCTTGGCCCTGATTGGAGTTCAGGGGCGCTTTGGAGCTTTCTTT. Translation gives CASSLALIGVQGRFGAFF.

This clone was counted only a few times. The chain links TRBV2 to TRBJ2-7; 8 bases align to TRBD2. Germline-derived CDR1 and CDR2 are SNHLY and FYNNEI. The V segment lost 1 base and the J segment 2 bases; nucleotides outside the gene matches: 7. The CDR3 totals 16 residues. This chain's CDR3 is CASSEGAGAITYEQYF. The CDR3 bases are TGTGCCAGCAGTGAAGGAGCGGGGGCGATAACCTACGAGCAGTACTTC.